This T cell receptor beta chain was identified in a study of beta chain features in type 1 diabetes. Populations obtained by sorting all exceeded 98% purity. As every portion of the isolated RNA was reverse transcribed, the sequencing read expressed TCRB transcripts. Assay: immunoSEQ multiplex PCR; the TCRdb copy retains only in-frame clones and omits some. The table records over 700,000 clones, roughly 17% of them present only once. The junction had 6 bases not matched to a gene; V was cut back by 8 bases and J by 6 bases. Germline V gives CDR1 LNHDA, CDR2 SQIVND (reference sequence). The CDR3 runs 13 residues.

The specimen sequenced was naive CD4+ T cells from blood. V usage is TRBV19 and J usage is TRBJ1-5; TRBD1 matches 8 bases. This TCR was recovered from a woman between 18 and 29 years old in good health. This chain's CDR3 is CASRTGLGQPQHF. For the CDR3, the DNA is TGTGCCAGTCGGACAGGGCTCGGTCAGCCCCAGCATTTT.